This passage covers 9 T cell receptor beta chains from one sample sequenced in a study of T cells after yellow fever vaccination. TCRdb recomputed calls from the 5' RACE reads with MiXCR, one row per CDR3 protein. The table records under 350,000 distinct CDR3 sequences, 4.1% of them present only once. The sequenced sample was PBMCs, obtained 5 days after the yellow fever booster vaccination. These receptors were obtained from a young man who received the YFV17D yellow fever vaccine.

The J gene is TRBJ2-1, the V gene TRBV12-3 or TRBV12-4; D is possibly TRBD1 (5 bases). The ends were cut back, 6 bases at V and 7 bases at J, with 13 bases in the middle. The CDR3 has 13 amino acids. In DNA, the CDR3 is TGTGCCAGCAGATTTGCAGGGCTGAATGAGCAGTTCTTC. It yields the protein CASRFAGLNEQFF.

This clonotype was detected only a few times. This rearrangement joins TRBV7-6 to TRBJ2-3; perhaps D is TRBD1 or TRBD2 (5 bases each). The CDR3 length is 17 residues. The germline CDR1 and CDR2 sequences are SGHVS and FNYEAQ. Trimming cost V 2 bases and J 2 bases, with 17 bases left between them. CDR3 sequence reads: CASSLNAGTQDTDTQYF. Here the CDR3 DNA reads TGTGCCAGCAGCTTAAATGCCGGGACCCAAGACACAGATACGCAGTATTTT.

This clonotype came up a few times. The chain is built from TRBV12-3 or TRBV12-4 and TRBJ2-3, with D possibly being TRBD2 (6 bases). This CDR3 has 14 residues. V was trimmed by 6 bases and J by 2 bases, leaving 12 bases between them. This chain's CDR3 is CASSSRDFTDTQYF. The CDR3 DNA reads as TGTGCCAGCAGCTCACGGGACTTCACAGATACGCAGTATTTT.

The chain links TRBV4-1 to TRBJ2-2; D gene ambiguous. Trimming took off 1 base at V and 1 base at J, with 7 bases between the two ends. Looked up from germline, CDR1 is MGHRA and CDR2 is YSYEKL. The CDR3 extends over 15 amino acids. CDR3 sequence (DNA): TGCGCCAGCAGCCAAGTAGCCCTGAACACCGGGGAGCTGTTTTTT. It translates to CASSQVALNTGELFF.

The chain employs TRBV3-1 and TRBJ2-5, with 13 bases lining up with TRBD2. V trimming: 0 bases; J trimming: 5 bases; junction bases outside the gene matches: 18. Germline V gives CDR1 LGHDT, CDR2 YNNKEL (reference sequence). This CDR3 has 21 amino acids. This CDR3 reads CASSQEWDGLAGDDLRETQYF. CDR3 sequence (DNA): TGTGCCAGCAGCCAAGAGTGGGATGGACTAGCGGGGGACGACTTAAGGGAGACCCAGTACTTC.

CDR3 bases: TGTGCCAGCAGCTCTAGACCGGGCGGGGTCTTCCTGCGGGAAAAACTGTTTTTT. It encodes CASSSRPGGVFLREKLFF. This rearrangement joins TRBV7-9 to TRBJ1-4; unclear D gene. Between the trimmed V and J ends, which lost 4 bases and 8 bases, there was a span of 26 bases. The CDR3 runs 18 residues. CDR1 is SEHNR, CDR2 FQNEAQ, per germline (reference sequence).

This sequence joins TRBV10-3 and TRBJ1-1; no definite D call. Germline V gene data show CDR1 as ENHRY and CDR2 as SYGVKD. Trimming pared 0 bases from V and 11 bases from J, leaving 13 bases between. This CDR3 region has 13 residues. Here the CDR3 DNA reads TGTGCCATCAGTGAGTCAGGACTGGATCGCGCTTTCTTT. Translated, it gives CAISESGLDRAFF.

The chain combines TRBV3-1 with TRBJ1-6; no firm D call. The length of the CDR3 is 14 residues. Germline CDR1 is LGHDT and CDR2 is YNNKEL (reference sequence). Trimming left V 5 bases short and J 8 bases short, with 13 bases between. CDR3 DNA sequence: TGTGCCAGCAGCTACCTGAGCGGGGATTCACCCCTCCACTTT. This sequence encodes CASSYLSGDSPLHF. The whole variable domain, filled in from reference TRBV3-1 and TRBJ1-6, reads DTAVSQTPKYLVTQMGNDKSIKCEQNLGHDTMYWYKQDSKKFLKIMFSYNNKELIINETVPNRFSPKSPDKAHLNLHINSLELGDSAVYFCASSYLSGDSPLHFGNGTRLTVT.

This clonotype was counted many times. The J gene is TRBJ1-6, the V gene TRBV18; TRBD1 aligns across 8 bases. Germline values: CDR1 KGHSH, CDR2 LQKENI. This CDR3 has 15 amino acids. Germline trimming cut 5 bases from V and 6 bases from J; bases unmatched to any gene: 6. The CDR3: CASSSTDRVNSPLHF. The CDR3, as DNA: TGTGCCAGCTCATCAACGGACAGGGTTAATTCACCCCTCCACTTT.